This T cell receptor (beta chain) emerged from a study of T cell repertoires in cytomegalovirus infection. At the level of the study: Through public TCR beta signatures, both CMV infection and matching HLA type were indicated.

Per the germline V gene, CDR1 is MNHEY and CDR2 is SVGAGI. V lost 7 bases to trimming and J lost 2 bases, with 9 bases between them. This CDR3 is 14 amino acids long. In TCRdb, the reads were re-called with MiXCR into one record per CDR3 protein. The sample lists 150,000 or so distinct CDR3 sequences, 5.5% to 8% seen once, with roughly 18% in the top ten. Many counts were recorded for this clonotype. Sequenced input: PBMCs. The chain couples TRBV6-5 to TRBJ2-6, with D perhaps TRBD2 (5 bases). The sequence was obtained from a human donor in good health (CMV status not recorded). Some clones in this sample may be carry-over from other donors' samples. The CDR3 loop is CASTLGAGANVLTF. The CDR3 DNA is TGTGCCAGCACGCTCGGGGCTGGGGCCAACGTCCTGACTTTC.